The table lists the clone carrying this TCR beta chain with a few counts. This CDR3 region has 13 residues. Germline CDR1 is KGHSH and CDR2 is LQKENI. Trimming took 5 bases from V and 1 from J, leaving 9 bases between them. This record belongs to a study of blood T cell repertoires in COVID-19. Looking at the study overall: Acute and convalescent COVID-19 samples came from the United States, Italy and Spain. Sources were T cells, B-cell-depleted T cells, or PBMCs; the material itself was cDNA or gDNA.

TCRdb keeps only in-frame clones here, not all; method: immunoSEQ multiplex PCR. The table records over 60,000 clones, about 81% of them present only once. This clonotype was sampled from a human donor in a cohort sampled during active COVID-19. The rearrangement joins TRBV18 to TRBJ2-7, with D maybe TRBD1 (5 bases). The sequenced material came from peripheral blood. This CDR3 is CASSGALSYEQYF. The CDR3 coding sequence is TGTGCCAGCTCAGGGGCGTTATCCTACGAGCAGTACTTC.